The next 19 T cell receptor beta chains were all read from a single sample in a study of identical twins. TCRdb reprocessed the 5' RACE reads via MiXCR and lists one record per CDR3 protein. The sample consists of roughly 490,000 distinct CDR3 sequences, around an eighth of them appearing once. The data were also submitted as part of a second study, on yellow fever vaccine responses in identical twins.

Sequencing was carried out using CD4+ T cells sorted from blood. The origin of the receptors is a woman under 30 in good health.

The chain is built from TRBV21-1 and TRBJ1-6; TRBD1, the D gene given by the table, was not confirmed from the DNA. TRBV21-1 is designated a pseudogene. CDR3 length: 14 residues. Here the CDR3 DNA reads TGTGCCAGCAGCCAGTACAGGGGGAATTCACCCCTCCACTTT. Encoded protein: CASSQYRGNSPLHF.

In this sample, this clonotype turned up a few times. The CDR3 nucleotides read TGTGCCAGCAGCCAAGACCCGGACAGATCCTACAATGAGCAGTTCTTC. Its translation: CASSQDPDRSYNEQFF. V and J are TRBV4-2 and TRBJ2-1, with D possibly being TRBD1 (6 bases). In germline, CDR1 is LGHNA, CDR2 YNFKEQ. This CDR3 comprises 16 residues. Deletions cut 0 bases from V and 1 base from J, with 10 bases between.

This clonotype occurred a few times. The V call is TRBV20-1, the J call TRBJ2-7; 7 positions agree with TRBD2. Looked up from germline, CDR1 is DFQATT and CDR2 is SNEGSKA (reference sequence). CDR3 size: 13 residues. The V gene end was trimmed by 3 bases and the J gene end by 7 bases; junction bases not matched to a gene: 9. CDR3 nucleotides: TGCAGTGCTAGCCGCCCGGGGGGTCGGGAGCAGTACTTC. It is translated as CSASRPGGREQYF.

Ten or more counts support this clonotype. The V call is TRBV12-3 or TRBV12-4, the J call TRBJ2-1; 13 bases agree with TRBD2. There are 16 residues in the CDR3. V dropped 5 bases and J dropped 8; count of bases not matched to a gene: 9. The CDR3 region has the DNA TGTGCCAGCAGTCCTGGACTAGCGGGAGAGGGCTATGAGCAGTTCTTC. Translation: CASSPGLAGEGYEQFF.

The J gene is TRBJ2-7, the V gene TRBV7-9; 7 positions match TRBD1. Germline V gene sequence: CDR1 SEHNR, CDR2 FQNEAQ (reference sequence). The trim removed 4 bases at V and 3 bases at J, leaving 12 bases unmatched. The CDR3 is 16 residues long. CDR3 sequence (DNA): TGTGCCAGCAGCTCAGGGGCCGGGACAGCTTACTACGAGCAGTACTTC. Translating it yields CASSSGAGTAYYEQYF.

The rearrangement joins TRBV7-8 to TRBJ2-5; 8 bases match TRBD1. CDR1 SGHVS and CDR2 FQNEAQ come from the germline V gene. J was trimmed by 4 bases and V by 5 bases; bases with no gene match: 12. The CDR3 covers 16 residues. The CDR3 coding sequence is TGTGCCAGCAGCCGGGAGACAGGGGTAATCGGAGAGACCCAGTACTTC. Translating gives CASSRETGVIGETQYF.

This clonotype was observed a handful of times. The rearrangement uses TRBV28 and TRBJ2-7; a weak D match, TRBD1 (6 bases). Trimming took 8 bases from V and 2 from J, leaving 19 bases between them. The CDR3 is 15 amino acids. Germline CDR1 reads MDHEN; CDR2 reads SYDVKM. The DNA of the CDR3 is TGTGCCAGCTGCCTCCCCAGGGGTTTCACCTACGAGCAGTACTTC. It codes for CASCLPRGFTYEQYF.

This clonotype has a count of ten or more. CDR3 residues: CASSYYPGLAGAKNIQYF. CDR3 sequence (DNA): TGTGCCAGCAGTTATTATCCCGGACTAGCGGGAGCCAAAAACATTCAGTACTTC. This rearrangement joins TRBV6-2 or TRBV6-3 to TRBJ2-4; 11 nucleotides align to TRBD2. This CDR3 is built from 18 residues. CDR1 is MNHEY, CDR2 SVGEGT, per germline. V trimming: 3 bases; J trimming: 0 bases; junction bases outside the gene matches: 7.

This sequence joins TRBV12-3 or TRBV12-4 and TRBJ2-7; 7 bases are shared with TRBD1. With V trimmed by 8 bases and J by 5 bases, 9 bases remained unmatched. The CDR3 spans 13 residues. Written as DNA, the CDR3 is TGTGCCAGCGGACCACAGGGGCGGAACGAGCAGTACTTC. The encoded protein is CASGPQGRNEQYF.

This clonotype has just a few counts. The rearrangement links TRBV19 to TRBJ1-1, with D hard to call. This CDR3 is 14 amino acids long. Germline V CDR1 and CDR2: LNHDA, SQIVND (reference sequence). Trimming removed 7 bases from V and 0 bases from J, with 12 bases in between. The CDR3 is CASTFTFMNTEAFF. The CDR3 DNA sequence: TGTGCCAGTACCTTCACCTTCATGAACACTGAAGCTTTCTTT.

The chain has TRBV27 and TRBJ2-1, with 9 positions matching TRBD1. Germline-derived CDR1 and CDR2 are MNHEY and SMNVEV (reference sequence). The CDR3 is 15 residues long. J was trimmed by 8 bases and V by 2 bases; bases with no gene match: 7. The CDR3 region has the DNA TGTGCCAGCAGTTTAAGGGGACAGGGTATCGATGAGCAGTTCTTC. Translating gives CASSLRGQGIDEQFF.

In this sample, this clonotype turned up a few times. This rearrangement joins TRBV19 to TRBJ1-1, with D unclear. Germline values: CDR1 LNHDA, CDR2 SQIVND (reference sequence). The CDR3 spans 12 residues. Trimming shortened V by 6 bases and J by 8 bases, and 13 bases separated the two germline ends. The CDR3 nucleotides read TGTGCCAGTAGGACCGCATGGTCGGAAGCTTTCTTT. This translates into CASRTAWSEAFF.

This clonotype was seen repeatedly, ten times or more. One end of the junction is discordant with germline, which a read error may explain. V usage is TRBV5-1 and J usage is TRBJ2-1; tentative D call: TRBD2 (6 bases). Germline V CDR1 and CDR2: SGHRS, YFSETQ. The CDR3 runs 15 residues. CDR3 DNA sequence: TGTGCCAGCAGTTTAGAAGCGGGCTCCTACAATGAGCAGTTCTTC. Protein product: CASSLEAGSYNEQFF. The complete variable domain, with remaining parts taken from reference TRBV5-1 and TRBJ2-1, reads KAGVTQTPRYLIKTRGQQVTLSCSPISGHRSVSWYQQTPGQGLQFLFEYFSETQRNKGNFPGRFSGRQFSNSRSEMNVSTLELGDSALYLCASSLEAGSYNEQFFGPGTRLTVL.

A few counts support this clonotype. The CDR3 bases are TGTGCCAGCGAAAATACAGATACGCAGTATTTT. As protein: CASENTDTQYF. V is TRBV11-3 and J is TRBJ2-3; D not certain. The CDR3 consists of 11 residues. V dropped 8 bases and J dropped 3 bases, with 6 bases sitting between them. Germline CDR1 SGHNT, CDR2 YENEEA.

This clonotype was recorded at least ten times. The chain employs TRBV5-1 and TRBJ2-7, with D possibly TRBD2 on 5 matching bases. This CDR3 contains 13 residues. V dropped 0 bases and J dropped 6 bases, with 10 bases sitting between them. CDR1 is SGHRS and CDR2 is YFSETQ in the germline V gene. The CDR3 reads CASSLGPTSEQYF. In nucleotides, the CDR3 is TGCGCCAGCAGCTTGGGCCCTACTAGCGAGCAGTACTTC.

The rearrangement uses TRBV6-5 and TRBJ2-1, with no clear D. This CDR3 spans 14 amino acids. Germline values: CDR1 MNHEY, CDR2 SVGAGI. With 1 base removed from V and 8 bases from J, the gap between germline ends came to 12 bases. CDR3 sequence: CASSYLGESYEQFF. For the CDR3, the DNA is TGTGCCAGCAGTTACTTGGGCGAGAGTTATGAGCAGTTCTTC.

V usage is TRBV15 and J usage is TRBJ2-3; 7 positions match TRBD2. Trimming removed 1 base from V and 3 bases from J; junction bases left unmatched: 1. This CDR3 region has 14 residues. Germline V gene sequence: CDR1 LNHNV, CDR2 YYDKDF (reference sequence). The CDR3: CATSRGLATDTQYF. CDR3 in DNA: TGTGCCACCAGCAGAGGACTAGCAACAGATACGCAGTATTTT.

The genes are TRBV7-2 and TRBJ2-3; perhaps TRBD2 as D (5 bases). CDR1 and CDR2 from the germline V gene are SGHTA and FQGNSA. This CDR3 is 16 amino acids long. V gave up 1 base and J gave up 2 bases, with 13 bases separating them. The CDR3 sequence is CASSLELSTNTDTQYF. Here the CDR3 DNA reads TGTGCCAGCAGCTTAGAACTCTCGACTAACACAGATACGCAGTATTTT.

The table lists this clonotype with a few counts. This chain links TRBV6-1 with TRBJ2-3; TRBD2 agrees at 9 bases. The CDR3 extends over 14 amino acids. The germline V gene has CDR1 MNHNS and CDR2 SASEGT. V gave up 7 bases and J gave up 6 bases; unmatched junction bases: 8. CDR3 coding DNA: TGTGCCAGCATCATAGCGGGGGTAATGGATACGCAGTATTTT. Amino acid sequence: CASIIAGVMDTQYF.